The rows below give T cell receptor beta chains drawn from one sample of a study of memory CD4+ T cells and cytomegalovirus serostatus. The repertoire was sequenced with immunoSEQ multiplex PCR; TCRdb's copy has only in-frame clones and lacks some. The sample has some 65,000 clones; 60% to 85% are singletons. Material for sequencing was memory CD4+ T cells from blood. The source of these receptors is an adult in good health and CMV-seronegative. Some clones in this sample may be carry-over from other donors' samples. CDR3s include the opening cysteine and the closing phenylalanine or tryptophan. A D gene is named only where the DNA matches it firmly. Size is omitted from some rows. Given values are once, few, many or a class for expanded clones.

TRBJ2-5	11	-	TRBV20-1	-	CSARNQETQYF	TGCAGTGCTAGAAACCAAGAGACCCAGTACTTC
TRBJ2-3	17	-	TRBV5-4	TRBD2	CASSLGLGGGRADTQYF	TGTGCCAGCAGCTTGGGGCTTGGCGGGGGGAGGGCAGATACGCAGTATTTT
TRBJ1-1	15	once	TRBV6-1	-	CASSEKADSTPEAFF	TGTGCCAGCAGTGAAAAAGCAGACAGTACCCCTGAAGCTTTCTTT
TRBJ2-7	14	-	TRBV18	TRBD1	CASSPRQGVYEQYF	TGTGCCAGCTCACCGCGACAGGGGGTCTACGAGCAGTACTTC
TRBJ2-3	11	once	TRBV29-1	-	CSAELTDTQYF	TGCAGCGCCGAGCTTACAGATACGCAGTATTTT
TRBJ2-2	15	-	TRBV7-6	-	CASSFGSRPTGELFF	TGTGCCAGCAGCTTCGGGTCTCGCCCCACCGGGGAGCTGTTTTTT
TRBJ2-5	10	-	TRBV30	-	CAWSRETQYF	TGTGCCTGGAGTAGGGAGACCCAGTACTTC
TRBJ2-3	12	-	TRBV7-9	-	CASSSETDTQYF	TGTGCCAGCAGCTCCGAGACAGATACGCAGTATTTT
TRBJ2-2	14	-	TRBV11-3	-	CASSFGQNTGELFF	TGTGCCAGCAGCTTCGGACAGAACACCGGGGAGCTGTTTTTT
TRBJ2-3	17	-	TRBV4-1	-	CASSHAPGQKGTDTQYF	TGCGCCAGCAGCCACGCCCCCGGACAGAAGGGCACAGATACGCAGTATTTT
TRBJ1-2	14	-	TRBV11-2	-	CASSPTGYLYGYTF	TGTGCCAGCAGCCCGACAGGATACCTTTATGGCTACACCTTC
TRBJ2-7	17	-	TRBV5-1	TRBD2	CASSPVSLSSGANEQYF	TGCGCCAGCAGCCCCGTTTCCCTCTCTAGCGGGGCCAACGAGCAGTACTTC
TRBJ2-7	15	-	TRBV2	-	CASSEAGRGGYEQYF	TGTGCCAGCAGTGAAGCCGGCAGGGGAGGGTACGAGCAGTACTTC
TRBJ2-5	16	-	TRBV28	TRBD1	CASTLNRGREGETQYF	TGTGCCAGCACCTTAAACAGGGGGCGCGAAGGAGAGACCCAGTACTTC
TRBJ1-2	17	-	TRBV5-1	TRBD1	CASSLAPHRGSNYGYTF	TGCGCCAGCAGCTTGGCCCCCCACAGGGGGTCAAACTATGGCTACACCTTC
TRBJ2-5	13	-	TRBV18	-	CASSPQLEETQYF	TGTGCCAGCTCACCACAGTTGGAAGAGACCCAGTACTTC
TRBJ2-2	14	-	TRBV28	-	CASRSGQLTGELFF	TGTGCCAGCCGATCCGGACAGCTCACCGGGGAGCTGTTTTTT
TRBJ1-4	17	few	TRBV9	TRBD1	CASSAGTGLLTNEKLFF	TGTGCCAGCAGCGCAGGGACAGGCCTTTTAACTAATGAAAAACTGTTTTTT
TRBJ2-7	13	-	TRBV7-2	TRBD2	CASSFHESGGLYF	TGTGCCAGCAGCTTCCACGAAAGCGGGGGGCTTTACTTC
TRBJ1-3	17	few	TRBV19	TRBD1	CASSTLSAGQGRNTIYF	TGTGCCAGTAGTACCCTTTCGGCTGGACAGGGAAGAAACACCATATATTTT
TRBJ2-1	15	-	TRBV2	TRBD2	CASRKGSSGNNEQFF	TGTGCCAGCAGAAAGGGGTCTAGCGGTAACAATGAGCAGTTCTTC
TRBJ1-1	17	-	TRBV5-8	-	CASSPDGGAVGLTEAFF	TGTGCCAGCAGCCCAGACGGGGGGGCGGTAGGACTGACTGAAGCTTTCTTT
TRBJ2-1	16	-	TRBV7-2	-	CASSNFRRGGNDEQFF	TGTGCCAGCAGTAATTTTCGCAGGGGGGGCAATGATGAGCAGTTCTTC
TRBJ2-3	14	few	TRBV27	TRBD1	CASSLRDRVDTQYF	TGTGCCAGCAGTTTAAGGGACAGGGTAGATACGCAGTATTTT
TRBJ1-2	15	-	TRBV9	-	CASSTRQTSNYGYTF	TGTGCCAGCAGCACAAGACAGACCTCTAACTATGGCTACACCTTC
TRBJ2-3	13	-	TRBV5-4	-	CASSGQGKDTQYF	TGTGCCAGCAGCGGGCAGGGGAAAGATACGCAGTATTTT
TRBJ2-2	15	few	TRBV5-4	-	CASSLALGNTGELFF	TGTGCCAGCAGCTTGGCCTTGGGGAACACCGGGGAGCTGTTTTTT
TRBJ1-2	16	few	TRBV4-3	-	CASSPHGGVGTYGYTF	TGCGCCAGCAGCCCTCACGGGGGGGTGGGCACCTATGGCTACACCTTC
TRBJ1-4	15	-	TRBV4-2	-	CASSQVTGAGEKLFF	TGTGCCAGCAGCCAAGTCACGGGGGCGGGGGAAAAACTGTTTTTT
TRBJ2-5	14	-	TRBV5-4	-	CASSSVRGRETQYF	TGTGCCAGCAGCTCCGTGAGGGGGAGAGAGACCCAGTACTTC
TRBJ2-2	14	once	TRBV4-3	-	CASSQEPGTGELFF	TGCGCCAGCAGCCAAGAACCAGGGACCGGGGAGCTGTTTTTT
TRBJ2-3	15	-	TRBV7-9	TRBD2	CASSLISTSGGTQYF	TGTGCCAGCAGCTTAATATCGACTAGCGGGGGTACGCAGTATTTT
TRBJ2-7	19	-	TRBV5-4	TRBD2	CASSRRGLAGGTRKDEQYF	TGTGCCAGCAGCCGGAGGGGACTAGCGGGAGGGACTAGAAAGGACGAGCAGTACTTC
TRBJ2-3	15	once	TRBV5-4	-	CASSLFGGRTDTQYF	TGTGCCAGCAGCTTGTTTGGCGGTCGCACAGATACGCAGTATTTT
TRBJ1-2	15	-	TRBV18	-	CASSPARDGFYGYTF	TGTGCCAGCTCACCAGCCCGGGACGGATTCTATGGCTACACCTTC
TRBJ1-2	14	-	TRBV6-6	-	CASSYSQVTNGYTF	TGTGCCAGCAGTTACTCGCAGGTCACGAATGGCTACACCTTC
TRBJ2-7	12	-	TRBV2	-	CASSAQGYEQYF	TGTGCCAGCAGCGCACAGGGCTACGAGCAGTACTTC
TRBJ2-3	20	-	TRBV5-1	TRBD2	CASSLVTLYGRAGGTDTQYF	TGCGCCAGCAGCTTGGTCACCTTGTATGGGAGGGCAGGTGGAACAGATACGCAGTATTTT
TRBJ2-1	16	few	TRBV4-3	TRBD2	CASSLQLAGKYNEQFF	TGCGCCAGCAGCCTGCAACTAGCGGGGAAGTACAATGAGCAGTTCTTC
TRBJ2-5	14	once	TRBV6-6	TRBD2	CASSYYSGGETQYF	TGTGCCAGCAGTTACTACAGCGGGGGGGAGACCCAGTACTTC
TRBJ1-4	15	few	TRBV28	TRBD1	CASSLPGQSNEKLFF	TGTGCCAGCAGTCTACCGGGACAGTCTAATGAAAAACTGTTTTTT
TRBJ2-1	16	-	TRBV6-6	-	CASSTAGRSSYNEQFF	TGTGCCAGCAGTACGGCGGGCCGTAGCTCCTACAATGAGCAGTTCTTC